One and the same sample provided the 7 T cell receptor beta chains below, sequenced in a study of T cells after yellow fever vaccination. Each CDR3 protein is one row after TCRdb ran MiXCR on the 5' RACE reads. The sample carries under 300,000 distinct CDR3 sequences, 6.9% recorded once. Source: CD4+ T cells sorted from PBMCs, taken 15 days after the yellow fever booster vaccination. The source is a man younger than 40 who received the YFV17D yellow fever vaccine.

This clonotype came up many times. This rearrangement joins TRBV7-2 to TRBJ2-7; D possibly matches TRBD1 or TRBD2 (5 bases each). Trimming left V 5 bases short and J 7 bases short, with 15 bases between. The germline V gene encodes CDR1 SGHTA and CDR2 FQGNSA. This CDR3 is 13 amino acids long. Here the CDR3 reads CASSATGTGEQYF. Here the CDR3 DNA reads TGTGCCAGCAGCGCAACCGGGACGGGAGAGCAGTACTTC.

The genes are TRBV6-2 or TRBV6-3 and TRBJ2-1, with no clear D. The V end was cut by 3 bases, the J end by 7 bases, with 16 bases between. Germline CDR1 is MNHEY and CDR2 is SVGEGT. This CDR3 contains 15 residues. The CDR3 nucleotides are TGTGCCAGCAGTTATCTTACGGGCGCGACTAATGAGCAGTTCTTC. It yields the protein CASSYLTGATNEQFF.

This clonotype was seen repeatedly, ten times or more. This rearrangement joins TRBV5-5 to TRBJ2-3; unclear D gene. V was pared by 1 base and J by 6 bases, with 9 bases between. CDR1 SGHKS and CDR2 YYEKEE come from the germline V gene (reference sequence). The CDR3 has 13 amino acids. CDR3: CASSLPAGDTQYF. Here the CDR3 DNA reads TGTGCCAGCAGCTTGCCGGCCGGCGATACGCAGTATTTT. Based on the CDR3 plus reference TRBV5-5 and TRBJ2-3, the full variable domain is DAGVTQSPTHLIKTRGQQVTLRCSPISGHKSVSWYQQVLGQGPQFIFQYYEKEERGRGNFPDRFSARQFPNYSSELNVNALLLGDSALYLCASSLPAGDTQYFGPGTRLTVL.

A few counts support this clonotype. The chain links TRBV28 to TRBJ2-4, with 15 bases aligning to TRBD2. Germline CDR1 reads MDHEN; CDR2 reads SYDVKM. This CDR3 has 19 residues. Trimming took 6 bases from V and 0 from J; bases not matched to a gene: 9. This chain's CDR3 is CASRGTSGRYPLAKNIQYF. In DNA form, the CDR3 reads TGTGCCAGCAGGGGGACTAGCGGGAGGTACCCCCTAGCCAAAAACATTCAGTACTTC. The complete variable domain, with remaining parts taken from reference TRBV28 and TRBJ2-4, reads DVKVTQSSRYLVKRTGEKVFLECVQDMDHENMFWYRQDPGLGLRLIYFSYDVKMKEKGDIPEGYSVSREKKERFSLILESASTNQTSMYLCASRGTSGRYPLAKNIQYFGAGTRLSVL.

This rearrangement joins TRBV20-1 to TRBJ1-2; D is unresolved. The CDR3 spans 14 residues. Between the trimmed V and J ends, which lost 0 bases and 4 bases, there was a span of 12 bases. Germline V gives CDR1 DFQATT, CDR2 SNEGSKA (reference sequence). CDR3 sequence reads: CSARDSRAAYGYTF. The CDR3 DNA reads TGCAGTGCTAGAGATAGTCGCGCCGCCTATGGCTACACCTTC.

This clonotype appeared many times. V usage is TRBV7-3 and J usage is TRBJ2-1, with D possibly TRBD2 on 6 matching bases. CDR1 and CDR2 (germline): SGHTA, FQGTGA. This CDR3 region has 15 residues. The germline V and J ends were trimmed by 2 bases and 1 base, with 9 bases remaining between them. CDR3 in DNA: TGTGCCAGCAGCTTAGTGGGGGGATCCTACAATGAGCAGTTCTTC. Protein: CASSLVGGSYNEQFF.

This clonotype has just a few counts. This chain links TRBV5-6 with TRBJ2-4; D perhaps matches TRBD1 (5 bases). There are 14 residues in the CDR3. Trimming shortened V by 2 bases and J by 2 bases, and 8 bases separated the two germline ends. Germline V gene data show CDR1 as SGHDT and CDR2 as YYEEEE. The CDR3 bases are TGTGCCAGCAGCTTTTTGGGGCCCAAAAACATTCAGTACTTC. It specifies CASSFLGPKNIQYF.